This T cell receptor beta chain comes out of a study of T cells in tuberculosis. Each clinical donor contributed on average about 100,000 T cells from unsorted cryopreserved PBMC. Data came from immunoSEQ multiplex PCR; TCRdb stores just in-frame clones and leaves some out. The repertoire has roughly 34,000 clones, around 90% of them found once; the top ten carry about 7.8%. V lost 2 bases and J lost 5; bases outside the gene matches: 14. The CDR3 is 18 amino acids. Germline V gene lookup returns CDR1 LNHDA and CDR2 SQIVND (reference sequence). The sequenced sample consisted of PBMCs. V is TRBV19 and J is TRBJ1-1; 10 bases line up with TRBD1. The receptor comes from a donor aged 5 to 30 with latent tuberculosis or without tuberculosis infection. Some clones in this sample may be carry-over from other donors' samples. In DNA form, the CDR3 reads TGTGCCAGTAGTATAAGAGGACAGGGGGGTCAGCGGTCTACTGAAGCTTTCTTT. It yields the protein CASSIRGQGGQRSTEAFF.